A selection of T cell receptor beta chains follows, all from one sample in a study of regulatory T cells in long-lasting Graves disease. TCRdb passed the multiplex PCR reads through MiXCR, listing each CDR3 protein once. The data show 350,000 to 500,000 distinct CDR3 sequences, with 15% to 20% seen just once and roughly 10% held by the top ten. These data were also filed under a second study, of T cells in Graves' hyperthyroidism and ophthalmopathy.

Sequences were derived from peripheral blood mononuclear cells (PBMCs), sampled at new diagnosis, from a patient treated with antithyroid drugs. These receptors all stem from a woman in her 30s with Graves disease. Both conserved end residues are part of each CDR3. D genes are given only for firm matches. Only some rows state a clone size, as once, few, many or a class for expanded clones.

v_gene	j_gene	abundance	d_gene	len	CDR3nt	CDR3aa
TRBV19	TRBJ2-7	-	TRBD1	14	TGTGCCAGTAGTATCGGACAGGCCTCCTACGAGCAGTACTTC	CASSIGQASYEQYF
TRBV20-1	TRBJ2-3	many	-	14	TGCAGTGCTAGACGGGAGTGGGGCACAGATACGCAGTATTTT	CSARREWGTDTQYF
TRBV27	TRBJ1-1	many	-	14	TGTGCCAGCAGAGACTTTGGACAGCACACTGAAGCTTTCTTT	CASRDFGQHTEAFF
TRBV3-1	TRBJ1-5	many	-	14	TGTGCCAGCAGCCAAGAGTGGAGCCAGGGGCCCCAGCATTTT	CASSQEWSQGPQHF
TRBV20-1	TRBJ2-7	-	-	11	TGCAGTACGGACTGGGGCTACGAGCAGTACTTC	CSTDWGYEQYF
TRBV18	TRBJ2-2	few	-	14	TGTGCCACCTTAGGAAGTTTGTACACCGGGGAGCTGTTTTTT	CATLGSLYTGELFF
TRBV14	TRBJ1-1	-	-	13	TGTGCCAGCAGCCGAACACAGGGTAGTGCAGCTTTCTTT	CASSRTQGSAAFF
TRBV27	TRBJ2-3	-	TRBD1	17	TGTGCCAGCAGCCAGGTACAGGGGGGAAGTGGACCAGATACGCAGTATTTT	CASSQVQGGSGPDTQYF
TRBV6-1	TRBJ1-5	many	-	16	TGTGCCACCCTGGGCCTCATTAAGGGGAGCAATCAGCCCCAGCATTTT	CATLGLIKGSNQPQHF
TRBV30	TRBJ2-1	many	-	13	TGTGCCTGGAGCGGGCCCTATCAAATTGAGCAGTTCTTC	CAWSGPYQIEQFF
TRBV7-9	TRBJ2-7	-	-	13	TGTGCCAGCAGCCCAGGAGAGACCTACGAGCAGTACTTC	CASSPGETYEQYF
TRBV13	TRBJ2-2	few	-	14	TGTGCCAGCAGCTTGGGGCTGTCCACCGGGGAGCTGTTTTTT	CASSLGLSTGELFF
TRBV7-9	TRBJ2-1	-	TRBD2	15	TGTGCCAGCAGCTATGGGACTAGCGGGACCGATGAGCAGTTCTTC	CASSYGTSGTDEQFF
TRBV3-1	TRBJ2-7	many	TRBD1	14	TGTGCCAGCGCAGGGACAGGGAGCTCCTACGAGCAGTACTTC	CASAGTGSSYEQYF
TRBV6-2/TRBV6-3	TRBJ2-7	many	-	13	TGTGCCAGCAGAAAAGGGGGGGCGTACGAGCAGTACTTC	CASRKGGAYEQYF
TRBV4-1	TRBJ1-2	-	TRBD1	17	TGCGCCAGCAGCCAAGATTTCTACAGGGGGCGTTTGGAAGGCTACACCTTC	CASSQDFYRGRLEGYTF
TRBV15	TRBJ1-4	-	-	17	TGTGCCACCAGTAAGACAGGAGACTCCGCAACTAATGAAAAACTGTTTTTT	CATSKTGDSATNEKLFF
TRBV6-1	TRBJ2-7	-	TRBD1	14	TGTGCCAGCAGTGATAGGGACAGTAATCGGGAGCAGTACTTC	CASSDRDSNREQYF
TRBV19	TRBJ2-5	few	-	14	TGTGCCAGTAGTATGCAGGGGTCCCAAGAGACCCAGTACTTC	CASSMQGSQETQYF
TRBV27	TRBJ2-2	many	-	12	TGTGCCAGCAGTTGGGGGACCGGGGAGCTGTTTTTT	CASSWGTGELFF
TRBV4-1	TRBJ1-5	many	-	15	TGCGCCAGCAGCCAAAAGGGGGGTGGTGATCAGCCCCAGCATTTT	CASSQKGGGDQPQHF
TRBV27	TRBJ1-2	many	-	13	TGTGCCAGCAGTTCCGAGGGTGCCTATGGCTACACCTTC	CASSSEGAYGYTF
TRBV28	TRBJ1-2	many	TRBD1	13	TGTGCCAGCAGTTTCGACAGGGCCTATGGCTACACCTTC	CASSFDRAYGYTF
TRBV20-1	TRBJ2-7	many	-	10	TGCAGTGCTAGGGACTACGAGCAGTACTTC	CSARDYEQYF
TRBV4-1	TRBJ2-5	many	-	12	TGCGCCAGCAGCCAAGATCAAGAGACCCAGTACTTC	CASSQDQETQYF
TRBV29-1	TRBJ2-3	many	TRBD2	16	TGCAGCGTTGAAGATCAGGGGGCTAGCGGGAGAGATACGCAGTATTTT	CSVEDQGASGRDTQYF
TRBV5-1	TRBJ1-2	few	-	15	TGCGCCAGCAGCCCCACTCAGGGCTATGACTATGGCTACACCTTC	CASSPTQGYDYGYTF
TRBV7-9	TRBJ1-5	-	TRBD1	13	TGTGCCAGTACTACAGGGGAGGGTCAGCCCCAGCATTTT	CASTTGEGQPQHF
TRBV10-3	TRBJ1-1	few	-	14	TGTGCCATCAGACCAGGGGAGAGAAGGACTGAAGCTTTCTTT	CAIRPGERRTEAFF
TRBV7-2	TRBJ1-4	many	TRBD1	15	TGTGCCAGCAGCTTCGCCGGGACAGGGGGTGGATTGGTGTTTTTT	CASSFAGTGGGLVFF
TRBV6-5	TRBJ1-4	few	-	14	TGTGCCAGCAGTTACGGGGGCGCTAATGAAAAACTGTTTTTT	CASSYGGANEKLFF
TRBV7-2	TRBJ2-2	-	TRBD2	16	TGTGCCAGCAGCTTATTTAAGCGGGAGATCACCGGGGAGCTGTTTTTT	CASSLFKREITGELFF
TRBV3-1	TRBJ1-6	many	-	12	TGTGCCAGCAGCCAAGATATCTCACCCCTCCACTTT	CASSQDISPLHF
TRBV24-1	TRBJ2-1	few	TRBD2	16	TGTGCCACCAGTAGGACTAGCGGGAGGGCAGCAAATGAGCAGTTCTTC	CATSRTSGRAANEQFF
TRBV20-1	TRBJ1-1	many	-	11	TGCAGTGCCCACACCCCCGGGGAAGCTTTCTTT	CSAHTPGEAFF
TRBV15	TRBJ1-3	many	-	17	TGTGCCACCAGCAGAGATGGAGGACGCCACGATCGAAACACCATATATTTT	CATSRDGGRHDRNTIYF
TRBV11-1	TRBJ2-1	many	TRBD2	17	TGTGCCAGCAGAAATAGCGGGAGGGCGGGCTCCTACAATGAGCAGTTCTTC	CASRNSGRAGSYNEQFF
TRBV28	TRBJ2-7	-	TRBD2	17	TGTGCCAGCAGTTCCTGGACTAGCGGTTTAAGCTCCTACGAGCAGTACTTC	CASSSWTSGLSSYEQYF
TRBV18	TRBJ2-5	few	TRBD1	15	TGTGCCAGCTCCGTGGACAGGGGCCGCCAAGAGACCCAGTACTTC	CASSVDRGRQETQYF
TRBV10-3	TRBJ2-5	many	-	13	TGTGCCGCCCAACCGGACCCACAAGAGACCCAGTACTTC	CAAQPDPQETQYF
TRBV30	TRBJ1-1	many	-	14	TGTGCCTGGAGTCGCAGGGGCCTGAACACTGAAGCTTTCTTT	CAWSRRGLNTEAFF
TRBV7-2	TRBJ2-1	many	TRBD2	15	TGTGCCAGCGCGCCCGGGACTAACATCCACAATGAGCAGTTCTTC	CASAPGTNIHNEQFF
TRBV5-1	TRBJ2-2	-	TRBD2	15	TGCGCCAGCAGCTTGACCGGGACTAGCGCCGGGGAGCTGTTTTTT	CASSLTGTSAGELFF
TRBV2	TRBJ2-1	few	-	12	TGTGCCAGCAGTGAATCCTCCGATGAGCAGTTCTTC	CASSESSDEQFF
TRBV7-9	TRBJ2-1	many	TRBD2	17	TGTGCCAGCAGCGTCCGGACGGGACTAGCGGGAGATAATGAGCAGTTCTTC	CASSVRTGLAGDNEQFF
TRBV27	TRBJ2-7	few	-	15	TGTGCCAGCAGTTTATTCCCCGGGAGCTTCTACGAGCAGTACTTC	CASSLFPGSFYEQYF
TRBV19	TRBJ2-7	-	TRBD1	15	TGTGCCAGTAGCCCGACAGGGGATGAGTCCTACGAGCAGTACTTC	CASSPTGDESYEQYF
TRBV5-1	TRBJ1-5	many	-	14	TGTGCCAGCAGCCCAGGGGATAGCAATCAGCCCCAGCATTTT	CASSPGDSNQPQHF
TRBV6-5	TRBJ2-1	many	TRBD2	20	TGTGCCAGCAGTTACTCGAGTTTGAGCGGGAGAACGGGATCCTACAATGAGCAGTTCTTC	CASSYSSLSGRTGSYNEQFF